This entry describes one TCR beta chain. The antigen remains unidentified. There are 9 residues in the CDR3. CDR1 is DFQATT and CDR2 is SNEGSKA in the germline V gene (reference sequence). The V gene lost 6 bases and the J gene lost 3 bases, with 0 bases spanning the gap. Antigen-specific CD4+ T cell clonotypes were called by their expansion after viral peptide-pool culture in ViraFEST. Having been cultured for ten to eleven days, the cells underwent CD4+ T cell isolation. All participants had two doses of either the BNT162b2 or mRNA-1273 vaccine. In the vaccine recipients, nucleocapsid antibodies were negative and there was no prior SARS-CoV-2 infection. PBMC cultures contained around 2 million cells per well, about 10 IU/ml IL-2 and roughly 9.4 ug/ml peptides. Cultures had half their medium replaced with IL-2 medium on days 3 and 7. Sequenced by immunoSEQ multiplex PCR; TCRdb stores in-frame clones only, minus some. The data contain about 31,000 clones, about two thirds of them singletons.

This entry is derived from a study of vaccination effects on CD4 cells after COVID-19. Points from the study as a whole: Cross-reactivity toward common cold coronaviruses was confined to only 1 of 255 vaccine-induced clones in healthy vaccinees.

The material sequenced was CD4+ T cells from PBMCs cultured with SARS-CoV-2 spike peptides, taken after COVID-19 vaccination. The sequence was obtained from a human donor who received a COVID-19 vaccine. The chain employs TRBV20-1 and TRBJ2-4, with D unresolved. DNA of the CDR3: TGCAGTGCCAAAAACATTCAGTACTTC. Translating it yields CSAKNIQYF.